The sequence of this T cell receptor beta chain was determined in a study of blood T cell repertoires in COVID-19. Across the whole study: The United States, Italy and Spain supplied acute and convalescent COVID-19 samples.

Assay used: immunoSEQ multiplex PCR; TCRdb lists only in-frame clones, some missing. The sample includes approximately 500,000 clones, 85% to 90% seen only once; the top ten take approximately 1.8%. Participants were aged about 18 to 100 years from roughly 25 US areas. Sample: PBMCs or T cells enriched from blood (not recorded which). The clonotype originates from a woman between 40 and 50 years old who had recovered from COVID-19.

This chain's CDR3 is CATSDGTTGLAGRNEQFF. Here the CDR3 DNA reads TGTGCCACCAGTGACGGAACTACGGGACTAGCGGGACGCAATGAGCAGTTCTTC. This chain connects TRBV24-1 to TRBJ2-1, with TRBD2 identical over 13 bases. Unmatched junction bases numbered 11, after V lost 4 bases and J lost 6 bases. The germline gives CDR1 KGHDR, CDR2 SFDVKD. This CDR3 region has 18 residues.